One and the same sample provided the 6 T cell receptor beta chains below, sequenced in a study of CD8+ T cells in alopecia areata (dated by TCRdb to between 2018 and 2020). Explained via the paper, the time point label denotes: roughly 24 weeks on oral tofacitinib. Read against the paper, the sample's treatment or condition label means: oral pan-JAK inhibitor, 5-10 mg twice daily. The library was produced with the immunoSEQ multiplex PCR assay. RNA was extracted from all samples and reverse transcribed into cDNA as template for TCR sequencing. Drawn from immuneACCESS, this table holds only the in-frame rearrangements with V and J called that TCRdb kept. Clones are partly lost; checked studies trace under half to an unresolved V gene and leave the rest unexplained. In all, the sample holds over 35,000 clones, and roughly 92% of those were seen once. Approximately 20% of the sample comes from the top ten.

Sample: CD8+ T cells sorted from blood, taken at week 24, from a patient treated with tofacitinib. These TCRs come from a human donor with alopecia areata.

This rearrangement joins TRBV13 to TRBJ2-3, with a tentative D call TRBD2 (6 bases). The CDR3 extends over 16 amino acids. The V end lost 3 bases, the J end lost 0 bases, and 13 bases lay between the germline ends. The V gene's germline CDR1 is PRHDT and CDR2 FYEKMQ (reference sequence). DNA of the CDR3: TGTGCCAGCAGCTTTTGGCGGGGCTCTAGCACAGATACGCAGTATTTT. The encoded protein is CASSFWRGSSTDTQYF.

This chain connects TRBV29-1 to TRBJ2-7, with D tentatively TRBD1 (5 bases). The V end lost 0 bases, the J end lost 5 bases, and 20 bases lay between the germline ends. The length of the CDR3 is 16 residues. The germline gives CDR1 SQVTM, CDR2 ANQGSEA. CDR3 bases: TGCAGCGTTGAAGATCCTACAGGCCCCACGTACGACGAGCAGTACTTC. It translates to CSVEDPTGPTYDEQYF.

V is TRBV19 and J is TRBJ2-5; D not resolved. CDR3 length equals 11 residues. The V gene lost 3 bases and the J gene lost 1 base, with 0 bases spanning the gap. Germline CDR1 reads LNHDA; CDR2 reads SQIVND (reference sequence). DNA for the CDR3: TGTGCCAGTAGTATCCAAGAGACCCAGTACTTC. It yields the protein CASSIQETQYF.

This sequence joins TRBV18 and TRBJ2-7, with TRBD1 matching over 7 bases. This CDR3 has 20 residues. The germline V gene encodes CDR1 KGHSH and CDR2 LQKENI. V lost 0 bases, J lost 0 bases, and 17 bases stayed unmatched. The CDR3 here is CASSPPYQLPGQSFSYEQYF. Here the CDR3 DNA reads TGTGCCAGCTCACCACCGTATCAGCTGCCGGGACAGAGTTTCTCCTACGAGCAGTACTTC.

The chain uses TRBV7-9 and TRBJ2-7; TRBD2 agrees at 16 bases. The V segment lost 5 bases and the J segment 2 bases; nucleotides outside the gene matches: 12. CDR1 SEHNR and CDR2 FQNEAQ come from the germline V gene (reference sequence). The CDR3 runs 19 residues. The CDR3 is CASSEPTGTSGGAAYEQYF. In nucleotides, the CDR3 is TGTGCCAGCAGCGAACCTACCGGGACTAGCGGGGGGGCCGCCTACGAGCAGTACTTC.

This clone was detected once. The chain links TRBV4-3 to TRBJ1-1; D is perhaps TRBD1 (5 bases). The CDR3 runs 13 residues. The germline CDR1 and CDR2 sequences are LGHNA and YSLEER. V lost 4 bases to trimming and J lost 1 base, with 7 bases between them. The CDR3 protein is CASSRGGNTEAFF. CDR3 sequence (DNA): TGCGCCAGCAGCCGGGGGGGGAACACTGAAGCTTTCTTT.